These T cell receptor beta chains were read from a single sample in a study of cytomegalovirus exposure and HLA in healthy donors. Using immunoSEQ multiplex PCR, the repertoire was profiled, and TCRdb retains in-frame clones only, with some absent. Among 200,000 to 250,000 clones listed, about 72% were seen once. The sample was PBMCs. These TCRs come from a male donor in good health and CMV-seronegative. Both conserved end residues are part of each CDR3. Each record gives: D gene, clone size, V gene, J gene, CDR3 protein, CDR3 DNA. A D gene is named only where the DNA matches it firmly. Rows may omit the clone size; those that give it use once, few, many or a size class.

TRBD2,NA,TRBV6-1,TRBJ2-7,CASSELGRTSGKHEQYF,TGTGCCAGCAGTGAATTGGGACGGACTAGCGGGAAGCACGAGCAGTACTTC
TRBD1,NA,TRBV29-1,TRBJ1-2,CSVDGDFAGGKGYTF,TGCAGCGTTGACGGTGACTTCGCAGGGGGCAAGGGCTACACCTTC
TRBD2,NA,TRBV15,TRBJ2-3,CATSGGGLAGKRVSTDTQYF,TGTGCCACCAGCGGGGGTGGACTAGCGGGAAAAAGGGTTAGCACAGATACGCAGTATTTT
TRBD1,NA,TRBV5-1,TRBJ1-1,CASSLGTGGAGAFF,TGCGCCAGCAGCTTGGGGACAGGGGGAGCAGGAGCTTTCTTT
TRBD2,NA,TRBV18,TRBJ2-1,CASSTRSPGGPNNEQFF,TGTGCCAGCTCAACCCGTAGCCCGGGAGGGCCAAACAATGAGCAGTTCTTC
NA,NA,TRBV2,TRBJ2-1,CAGSTGEQFF,TGTGCCGGCAGTACAGGGGAGCAGTTCTTC
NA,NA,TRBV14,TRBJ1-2,CASSSDPGLSNYGYTF,TGTGCCAGCAGTTCAGATCCGGGACTTTCTAACTATGGCTACACCTTC
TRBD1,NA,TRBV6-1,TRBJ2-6,CASSVRFGTALSGANVLTF,TGTGCCAGCAGTGTCCGCTTCGGGACAGCTCTCTCTGGGGCCAACGTCCTGACTTTC
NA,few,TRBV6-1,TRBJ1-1,CASSGGGSSTEAFF,TGTGCCAGCAGTGGCGGGGGGAGTAGTACTGAAGCTTTCTTT
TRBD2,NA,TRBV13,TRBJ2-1,CASSLWGLAGDYDEQFF,TGTGCCAGCAGCTTATGGGGACTAGCGGGAGATTACGATGAGCAGTTCTTC
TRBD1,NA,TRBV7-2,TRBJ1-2,CASSFWTGSYGYTF,TGTGCCAGCAGCTTCTGGACAGGGAGCTATGGCTACACCTTC
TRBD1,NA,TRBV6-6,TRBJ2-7,CASRDRTGQTTDEQYF,TGTGCCAGCAGGGACCGGACGGGACAGACGACGGACGAGCAGTACTTC
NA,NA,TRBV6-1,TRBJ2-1,CASTQGGKTYNEQFF,TGTGCCAGCACTCAAGGGGGAAAAACCTACAATGAGCAGTTCTTC
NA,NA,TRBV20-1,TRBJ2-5,CSARDTGTQYF,TGCAGTGCTAGAGATACGGGGACCCAGTACTTC